The source of this T cell receptor (beta chain) is a study of monozygotic twins with inflammatory bowel disease. TCRdb re-called the 5' RACE reads; one entry per CDR3 protein, DNA not given. This sample carries 150,000 to 200,000 distinct CDR3 sequences, with around 7% going to the ten biggest clones. The CDR3 spans 14 residues. Germline V gene lookup returns CDR1 DFQATT and CDR2 SNEGSKA (reference sequence). Sequenced: blood. The receptor's source is a human donor with ulcerative colitis or Crohn's disease, or a healthy co-twin of an affected twin (not recorded which). V and J are TRBV20-1 and TRBJ2-1; lacking DNA, the TRBD2 call made by TCRdb goes unchecked. CDR3 loop: CSARTSGPSNEQFF.